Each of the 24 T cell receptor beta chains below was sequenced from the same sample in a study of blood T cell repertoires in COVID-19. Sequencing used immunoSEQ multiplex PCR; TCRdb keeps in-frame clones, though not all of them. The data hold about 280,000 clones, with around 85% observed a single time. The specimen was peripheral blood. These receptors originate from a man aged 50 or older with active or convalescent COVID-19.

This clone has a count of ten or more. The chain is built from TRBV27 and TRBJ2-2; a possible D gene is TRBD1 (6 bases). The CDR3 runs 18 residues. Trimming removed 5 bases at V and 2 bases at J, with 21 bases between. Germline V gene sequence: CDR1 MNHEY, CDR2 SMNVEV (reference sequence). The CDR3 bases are TGTGCCAGCAGTATTTCCGGCCAGGGGCGGCTAAACACCGGGGAGCTGTTTTTT. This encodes CASSISGQGRLNTGELFF.

The CDR3 sequence is CASSLALSSYNEQFF. In DNA form, the CDR3 reads TGTGCCAGCAGCTTAGCCCTGAGCTCCTACAATGAGCAGTTCTTC. V usage is TRBV11-1 and J usage is TRBJ2-1; D uncertain. Per germline, CDR1 SGHAT and CDR2 FQDESV (reference sequence). The ends were cut back, 0 bases at V and 0 bases at J, with 6 bases in the middle. This CDR3 has 15 amino acids.

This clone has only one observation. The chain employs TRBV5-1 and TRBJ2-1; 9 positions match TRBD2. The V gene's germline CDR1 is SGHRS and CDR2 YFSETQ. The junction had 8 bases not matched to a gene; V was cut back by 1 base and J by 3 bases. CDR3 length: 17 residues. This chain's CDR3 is CASSLREREVNYNEQFF. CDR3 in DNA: TGCGCCAGCAGCTTGCGGGAGCGGGAGGTAAACTACAATGAGCAGTTCTTC.

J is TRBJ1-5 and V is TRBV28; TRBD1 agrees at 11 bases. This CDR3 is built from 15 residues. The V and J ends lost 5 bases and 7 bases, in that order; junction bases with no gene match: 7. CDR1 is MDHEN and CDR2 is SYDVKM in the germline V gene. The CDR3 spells CASSLPGTGGQPQHF. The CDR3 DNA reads TGTGCCAGCAGTCTACCCGGGACAGGGGGACAGCCCCAGCATTTT.

As DNA, the CDR3 is TGTGCCAGCAGCGTGGGACTAGCGGGAGGTCGCACAGATACGCAGTATTTT. This translates into CASSVGLAGGRTDTQYF. The rearrangement joins TRBV5-4 to TRBJ2-3, with 15 bases aligning to TRBD2. Losses at the gene ends were 4 bases for V and 1 base for J; bases not matched to a gene: 4. The CDR3 extends over 17 amino acids. The V gene's germline CDR1 is SGHNT and CDR2 YYREEE (reference sequence).

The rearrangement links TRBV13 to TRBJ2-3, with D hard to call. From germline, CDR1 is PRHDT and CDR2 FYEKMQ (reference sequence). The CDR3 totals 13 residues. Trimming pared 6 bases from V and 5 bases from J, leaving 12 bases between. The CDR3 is CASSPPIKDTQYF. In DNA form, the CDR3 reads TGTGCCAGCAGTCCGCCTATTAAAGATACGCAGTATTTT.

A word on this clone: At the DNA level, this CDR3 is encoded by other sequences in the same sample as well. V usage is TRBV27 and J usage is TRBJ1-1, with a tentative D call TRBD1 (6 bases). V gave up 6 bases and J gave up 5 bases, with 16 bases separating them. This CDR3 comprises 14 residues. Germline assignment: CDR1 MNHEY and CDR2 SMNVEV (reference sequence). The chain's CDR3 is CASSFLGGGTEAFF. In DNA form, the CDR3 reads TGTGCCAGCAGCTTCCTAGGGGGGGGGACTGAAGCTTTCTTT.

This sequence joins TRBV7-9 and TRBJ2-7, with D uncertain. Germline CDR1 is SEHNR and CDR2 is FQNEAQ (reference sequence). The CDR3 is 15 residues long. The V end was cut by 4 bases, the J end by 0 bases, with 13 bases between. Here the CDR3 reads CASSSLQWYSYEQYF. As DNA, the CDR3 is TGTGCCAGCAGCTCGCTCCAGTGGTACTCCTACGAGCAGTACTTC.

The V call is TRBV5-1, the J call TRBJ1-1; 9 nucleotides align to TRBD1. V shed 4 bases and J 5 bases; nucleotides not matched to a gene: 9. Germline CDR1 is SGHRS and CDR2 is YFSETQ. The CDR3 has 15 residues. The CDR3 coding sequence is TGCGCCAGCAGCCTAACAGGGGGCGCGGGAACTGAAGCTTTCTTT. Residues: CASSLTGGAGTEAFF.

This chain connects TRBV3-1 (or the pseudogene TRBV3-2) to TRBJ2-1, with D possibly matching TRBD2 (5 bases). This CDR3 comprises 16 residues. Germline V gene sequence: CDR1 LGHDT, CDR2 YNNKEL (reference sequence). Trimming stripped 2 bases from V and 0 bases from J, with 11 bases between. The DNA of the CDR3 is TGTGCCAGCAGCCAATTAGCGTCTAGCTCCTACAATGAGCAGTTCTTC. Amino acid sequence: CASSQLASSSYNEQFF.

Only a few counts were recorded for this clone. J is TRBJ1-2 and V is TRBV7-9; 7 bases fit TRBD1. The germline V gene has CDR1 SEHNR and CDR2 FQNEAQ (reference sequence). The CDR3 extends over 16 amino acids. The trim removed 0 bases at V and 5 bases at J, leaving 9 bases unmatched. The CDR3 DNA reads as TGTGCCAGCAGCTTAGCAGAATCCAGACAGGGATATGGCTACACCTTC. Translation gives CASSLAESRQGYGYTF. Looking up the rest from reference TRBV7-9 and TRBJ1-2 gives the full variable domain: DTGVSQNPRHKITKRGQNVTFRCDPISEHNRLYWYRQTLGQGPEFLTYFQNEAQLEKSRLLSDRFSAERPKGSFSTLEIQRTEQGDSAMYLCASSLAESRQGYGYTFGSGTRLTVV.

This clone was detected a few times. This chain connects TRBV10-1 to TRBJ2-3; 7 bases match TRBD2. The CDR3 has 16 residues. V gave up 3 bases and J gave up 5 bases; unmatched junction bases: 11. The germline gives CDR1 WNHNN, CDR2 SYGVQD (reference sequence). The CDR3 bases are TGCGCCAGCAGTGATCCTAGCGGAAAGAAACAAGATACGCAGTATTTT. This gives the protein CASSDPSGKKQDTQYF.

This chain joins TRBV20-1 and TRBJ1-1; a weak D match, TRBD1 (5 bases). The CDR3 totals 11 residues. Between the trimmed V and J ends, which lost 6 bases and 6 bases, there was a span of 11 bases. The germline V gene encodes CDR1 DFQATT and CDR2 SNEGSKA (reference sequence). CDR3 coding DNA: TGCAGTGCCAGCAGGGCCCCTGAAGCTTTCTTT. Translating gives CSASRAPEAFF.

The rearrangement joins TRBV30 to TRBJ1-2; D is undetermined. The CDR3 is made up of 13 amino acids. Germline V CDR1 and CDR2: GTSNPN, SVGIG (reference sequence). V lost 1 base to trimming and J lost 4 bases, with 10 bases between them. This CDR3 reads CAWSEAGTYGYTF. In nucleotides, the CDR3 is TGTGCCTGGAGTGAGGCGGGAACCTATGGCTACACCTTC.

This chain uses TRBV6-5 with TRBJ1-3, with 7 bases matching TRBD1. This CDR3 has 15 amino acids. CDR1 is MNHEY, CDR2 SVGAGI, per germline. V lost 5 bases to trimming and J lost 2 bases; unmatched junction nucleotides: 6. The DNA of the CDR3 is TGTGCCAGCAGTATGGACAGGACTCCTGGAAACACCATATATTTT. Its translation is CASSMDRTPGNTIYF.

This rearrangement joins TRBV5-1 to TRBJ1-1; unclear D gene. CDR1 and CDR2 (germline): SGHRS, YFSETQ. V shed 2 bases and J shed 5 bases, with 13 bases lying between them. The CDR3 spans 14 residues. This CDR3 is CASSLNGMETEAFF. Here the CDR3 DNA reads TGCGCCAGCAGCTTAAACGGTATGGAGACTGAAGCTTTCTTT.

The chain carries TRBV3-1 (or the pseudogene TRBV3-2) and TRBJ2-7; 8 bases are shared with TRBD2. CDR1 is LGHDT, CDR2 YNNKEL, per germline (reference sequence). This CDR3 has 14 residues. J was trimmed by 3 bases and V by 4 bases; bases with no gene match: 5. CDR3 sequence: CASSPSGSFYEQYF. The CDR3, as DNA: TGTGCCAGCAGCCCCAGCGGGAGCTTCTACGAGCAGTACTTC.

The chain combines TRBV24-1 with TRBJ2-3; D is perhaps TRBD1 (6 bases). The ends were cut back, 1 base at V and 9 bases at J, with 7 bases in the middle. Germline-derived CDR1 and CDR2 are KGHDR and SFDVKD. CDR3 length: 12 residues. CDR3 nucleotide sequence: TGTGCCACCAGTGATTTACAGGGAACGCAGTATTTT. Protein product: CATSDLQGTQYF.

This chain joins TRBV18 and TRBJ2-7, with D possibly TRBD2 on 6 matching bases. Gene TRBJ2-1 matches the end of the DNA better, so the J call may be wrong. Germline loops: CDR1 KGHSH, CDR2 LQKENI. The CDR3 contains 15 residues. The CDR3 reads CASSPGTVGLNEQFF. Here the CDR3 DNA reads TGTGCCAGCTCACCTGGGACTGTGGGGCTCAATGAGCAGTTCTTC.

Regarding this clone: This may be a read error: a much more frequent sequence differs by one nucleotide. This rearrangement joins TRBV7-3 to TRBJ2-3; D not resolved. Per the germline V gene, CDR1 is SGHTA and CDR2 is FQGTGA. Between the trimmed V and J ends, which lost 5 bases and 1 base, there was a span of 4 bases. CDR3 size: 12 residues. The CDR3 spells CASSPGTDTQYF. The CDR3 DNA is TGTGCCAGCAGCCCAGGCACAGATACGCAGTATTTT.

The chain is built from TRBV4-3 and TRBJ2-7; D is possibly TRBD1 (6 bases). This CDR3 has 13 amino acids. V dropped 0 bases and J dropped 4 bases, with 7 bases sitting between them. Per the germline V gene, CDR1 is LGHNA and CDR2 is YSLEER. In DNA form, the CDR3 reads TGCGCCAGCAGCCAAGAAGGGGGATACGAGCAGTACTTC. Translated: CASSQEGGYEQYF.

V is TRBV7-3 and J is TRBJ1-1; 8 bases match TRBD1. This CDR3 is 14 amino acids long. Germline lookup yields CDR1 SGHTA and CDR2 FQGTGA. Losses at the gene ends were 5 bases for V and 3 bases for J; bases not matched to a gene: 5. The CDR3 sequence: CASSAGTGHTEAFF. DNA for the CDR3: TGTGCCAGCAGCGCCGGGACAGGCCACACTGAAGCTTTCTTT.

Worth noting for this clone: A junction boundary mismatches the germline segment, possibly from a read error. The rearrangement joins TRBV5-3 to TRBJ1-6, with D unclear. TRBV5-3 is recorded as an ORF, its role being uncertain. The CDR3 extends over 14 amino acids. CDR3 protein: CVRSGGRGSTPLHF. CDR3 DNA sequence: TGTGTCAGAAGCGGCGGTCGCGGGTCGACACCCCTCCACTTT.

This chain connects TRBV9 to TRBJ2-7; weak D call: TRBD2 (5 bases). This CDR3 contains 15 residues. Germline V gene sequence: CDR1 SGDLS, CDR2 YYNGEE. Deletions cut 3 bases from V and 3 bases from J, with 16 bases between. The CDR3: CASSASGSGDYEQYF. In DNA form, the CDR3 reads TGTGCCAGCAGCGCGTCGGGGTCTGGGGACTACGAGCAGTACTTC.